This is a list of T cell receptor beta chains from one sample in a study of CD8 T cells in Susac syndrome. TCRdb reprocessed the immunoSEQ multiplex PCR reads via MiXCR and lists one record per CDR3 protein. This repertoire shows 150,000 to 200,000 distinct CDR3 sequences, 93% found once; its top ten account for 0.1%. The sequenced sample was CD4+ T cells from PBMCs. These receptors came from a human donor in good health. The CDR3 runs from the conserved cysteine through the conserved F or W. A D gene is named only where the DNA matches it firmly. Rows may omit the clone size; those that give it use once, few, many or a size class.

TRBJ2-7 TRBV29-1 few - TGCAGCGTTTCCCGGGCCCACGAGCAGTACTTC CSVSRAHEQYF
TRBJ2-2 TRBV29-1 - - TGCAGCGCCGCACGGGGAACCGGGGAGCTGTTTTTT CSAARGTGELFF
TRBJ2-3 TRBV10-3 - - TGTGCCACTGCGACACGGGAAACAGATACGCAGTATTTT CATATRETDTQYF
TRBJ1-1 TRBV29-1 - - TGCAGCGTTGTGTCCCAGGCGGCCGCCCTGAACACTGAAGCTTTCTTT CSVVSQAAALNTEAFF
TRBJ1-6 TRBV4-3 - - TGCGCCAGCAGCCAAGACGGCCCGGGAGGTCTGGCCCTCCACTTT CASSQDGPGGLALHF
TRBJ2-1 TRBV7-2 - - TGTGCCAGCAGAGACTATTCGAGCTCCTACAATGAGCAGTTCTTC CASRDYSSSYNEQFF
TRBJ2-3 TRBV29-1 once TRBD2 TGCAGCGTTGTAACTAGCGGGGGGGCACCTCAGTATTTT CSVVTSGGAPQYF
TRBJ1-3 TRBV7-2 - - TGTGCCAGCAGCTCAACCTGGGGAAGCACCATATATTTT CASSSTWGSTIYF
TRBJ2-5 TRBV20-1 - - TGCAGTGCTAGGGGTCAGGGTGAGACCCAGTACTTC CSARGQGETQYF
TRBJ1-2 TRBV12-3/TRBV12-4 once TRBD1 TGTGCCAGCAGTCCGCGACGACAGGGGCCGAGGGGTAACTATGGCTACACCTTC CASSPRRQGPRGNYGYTF